The T cell receptor beta chain under discussion was sequenced for a study of T cell responses to AZD1222 COVID-19 vaccine. Study findings and constraints: Among the donors, most were white British and more were female, and clonal diversity was possibly underestimated. Recipients of AZD1222 seropositive at baseline numbered only 5 to 7.

On this clone itself: Antigen unknown.

The table came from immunoSEQ multiplex PCR; TCRdb's copy has only in-frame clones and leaves some out. This table has roughly 120,000 clones, about 91% appearing once. The origin of this receptor is an adult in good health. The input for sequencing was peripheral blood, taken on day 0 of AZD1222 vaccination.

The CDR3 DNA is TGTGCCAGCAGCCCCCCCGAGCTAGCGGGGGCAAATGAGCAGTTCTTC. Translation: CASSPPELAGANEQFF. The chain links TRBV7-9 to TRBJ2-1; 10 bases match TRBD2. The J segment lost 7 bases and the V segment lost 5 bases, leaving 11 bases of the junction unmatched. In germline, CDR1 is SEHNR, CDR2 FQNEAQ (reference sequence). The CDR3 has 16 amino acids.